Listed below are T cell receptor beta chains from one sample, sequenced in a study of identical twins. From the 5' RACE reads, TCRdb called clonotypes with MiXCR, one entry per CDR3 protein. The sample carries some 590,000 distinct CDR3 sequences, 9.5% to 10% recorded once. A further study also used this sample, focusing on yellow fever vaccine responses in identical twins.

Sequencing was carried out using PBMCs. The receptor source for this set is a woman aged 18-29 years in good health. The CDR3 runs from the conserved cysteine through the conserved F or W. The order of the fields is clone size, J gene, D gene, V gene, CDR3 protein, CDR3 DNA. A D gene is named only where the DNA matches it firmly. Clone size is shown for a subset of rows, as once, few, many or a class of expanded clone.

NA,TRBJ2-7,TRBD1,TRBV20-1,CCARAGQGAFTYEQYF,TGCTGTGCTAGAGCCGGACAGGGGGCATTTACCTACGAGCAGTACTTC
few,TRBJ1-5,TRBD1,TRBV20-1,CSATGTGGRGNQPQHF,TGCAGTGCAACCGGGACAGGGGGAAGGGGCAATCAGCCCCAGCATTTT
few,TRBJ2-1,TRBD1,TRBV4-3,CASSQGTGHYNEQFF,TGCGCCAGCAGCCAAGGGACAGGCCATTACAATGAGCAGTTCTTC
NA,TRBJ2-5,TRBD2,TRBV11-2,CASSATPQGRGAVRGETQYF,TGTGCCAGCAGCGCTACCCCCCAGGGGCGGGGGGCGGTCCGAGGGGAGACCCAGTACTTC
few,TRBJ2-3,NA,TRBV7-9,CASNAADTQYF,TGTGCCAGCAACGCCGCGGATACGCAGTATTTT
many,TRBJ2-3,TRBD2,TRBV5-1,CASSLGASGGRTDTQYF,TGCGCCAGCAGCTTGGGGGCTAGCGGGGGCCGCACAGATACGCAGTATTTT
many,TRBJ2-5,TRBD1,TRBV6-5,CASSYPGQGKSRETQYF,TGTGCCAGCAGTTACCCGGGACAGGGGAAGTCCCGGGAGACCCAGTACTTC
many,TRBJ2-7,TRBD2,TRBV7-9,CASSPLAGGPSEQYF,TGTGCCAGCAGCCCCTTAGCGGGAGGGCCTAGTGAGCAGTACTTC
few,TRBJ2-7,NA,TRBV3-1,CASSQVLRGGSYEQYF,TGTGCCAGCAGCCAAGTCTTGAGGGGGGGCTCCTACGAGCAGTACTTC
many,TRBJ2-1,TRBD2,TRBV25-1,CASRRSGEVAEQFF,TGTGCCAGCAGGAGAAGCGGGGAGGTCGCTGAGCAGTTCTTC
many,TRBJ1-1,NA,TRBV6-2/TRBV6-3,CASSYGQPNTEAFF,TGTGCCAGCAGTTACGGGCAGCCAAACACTGAAGCTTTCTTT
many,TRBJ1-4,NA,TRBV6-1,CASSPDPQQKLFF,TGTGCCAGCAGCCCCGACCCACAGCAGAAGCTGTTTTTT
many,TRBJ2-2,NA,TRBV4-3,CASSPAGNTGELFF,TGCGCCAGCAGCCCGGCGGGGAACACCGGGGAGCTGTTTTTT
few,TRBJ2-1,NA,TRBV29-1,CSVEVNDEQFF,TGCAGCGTTGAAGTCAACGATGAGCAGTTCTTC
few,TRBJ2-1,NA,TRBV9,CASSVQVLSYNEQFF,TGTGCCAGCAGCGTACAGGTCCTGTCCTACAATGAGCAGTTCTTC
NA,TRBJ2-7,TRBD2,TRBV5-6,CASSLAVAGGFEQYF,TGTGCCAGCAGCTTGGCCGTAGCGGGGGGTTTCGAGCAGTACTTC
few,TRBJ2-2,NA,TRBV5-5,CASSLVAFLNTGELFF,TGTGCCAGCAGCTTGGTGGCCTTCCTGAACACCGGGGAGCTGTTTTTT
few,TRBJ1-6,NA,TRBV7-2,CASSLNSGVDSPLHF,TGTGCCAGCAGCCTAAATAGTGGGGTGGACTCACCCCTCCACTTT
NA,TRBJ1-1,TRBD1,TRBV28,CASSLAQGAPPEAFF,TGTGCCAGCAGTCTTGCGCAGGGGGCCCCACCTGAAGCTTTCTTT
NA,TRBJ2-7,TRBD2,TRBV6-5,CASSLLAKGQEQYF,TGTGCCAGCAGTCTACTAGCGAAGGGGCAGGAGCAGTACTTC
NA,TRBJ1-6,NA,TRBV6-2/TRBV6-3,CASSSRGAGLHGAYNSPLHF,TGTGCCAGCAGTTCCCGCGGGGCAGGGCTTCATGGTGCCTATAATTCACCCCTCCACTTT
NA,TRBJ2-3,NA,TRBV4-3,CASSQEIAGVDTQYF,TGCGCCAGCAGCCAAGAAATAGCCGGGGTGGATACGCAGTATTTT
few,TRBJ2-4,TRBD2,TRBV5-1,CASSLRLAGGEENIQYF,TGCGCCAGCAGCTTGAGGCTAGCGGGGGGTGAAGAAAACATTCAGTACTTC
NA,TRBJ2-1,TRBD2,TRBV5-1,CASSLELAGGWQFF,TGCGCCAGCAGCTTGGAACTAGCGGGAGGATGGCAGTTCTTC
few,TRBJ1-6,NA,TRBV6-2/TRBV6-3,CASSLPDRRSPLHF,TGTGCCAGCAGTTTGCCCGACAGGCGTTCACCCCTCCACTTT
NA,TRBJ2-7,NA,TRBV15,CATSRDKGRGLDEQYF,TGTGCCACCAGCAGAGATAAAGGCAGGGGTCTGGACGAGCAGTACTTC
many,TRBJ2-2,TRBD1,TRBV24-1,CATSHPGQGTGELFF,TGTGCCACCAGTCATCCGGGACAGGGCACCGGGGAGCTGTTTTTT
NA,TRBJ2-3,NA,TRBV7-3,CASSPTGESTDTQYF,TGTGCCAGCAGCCCGACAGGAGAGAGCACAGATACGCAGTATTTT
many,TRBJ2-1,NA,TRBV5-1,CASSLASLGEQFF,TGCGCCAGCAGCTTGGCTTCCCTTGGCGAGCAGTTCTTC
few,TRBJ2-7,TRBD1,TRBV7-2,CASSRSTGPSSYEQYF,TGTGCCAGCAGCCGTTCGACAGGGCCAAGCTCCTACGAGCAGTACTTC
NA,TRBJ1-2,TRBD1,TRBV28,CASSLWHLGQGARGYTF,TGTGCCAGCAGTTTATGGCACTTGGGACAGGGGGCGCGGGGCTACACCTTC
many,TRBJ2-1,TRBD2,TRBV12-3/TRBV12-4,CASSLTGGEQFF,TGTGCCAGCAGTCTGACGGGGGGTGAGCAGTTCTTC
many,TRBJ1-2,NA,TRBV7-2,CASSSTGAGGYTF,TGTGCCAGCAGCTCGACAGGAGCGGGTGGCTACACCTTC
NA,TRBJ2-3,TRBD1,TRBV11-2,CASSTGQGNTDTQYF,TGTGCCAGCAGCACGGGACAGGGGAACACAGATACGCAGTATTTT
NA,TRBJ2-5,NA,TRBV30,CASRPGPRGETQYF,TGTGCCTCCCGCCCCGGGCCTCGGGGGGAGACCCAGTACTTC
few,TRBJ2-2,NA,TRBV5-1,CASSAPARGAPGELFF,TGCGCCAGCAGCGCACCCGCCAGGGGGGCACCCGGGGAGCTGTTTTTT
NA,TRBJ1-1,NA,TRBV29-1,CSVRLGAVNTEAFF,TGCAGCGTTCGGCTTGGGGCCGTGAACACTGAAGCTTTCTTT
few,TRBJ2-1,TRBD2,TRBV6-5,CASSYPTGGNYNEQFF,TGTGCCAGCAGTTACCCTACGGGGGGTAACTACAATGAGCAGTTCTTC
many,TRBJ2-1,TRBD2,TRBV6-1,CASSPGDYLNEQFF,TGTGCCAGCAGTCCCGGGGACTATTTAAATGAGCAGTTCTTC
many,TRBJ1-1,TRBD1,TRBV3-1,CASSQEWDRGKAFF,TGTGCCAGCAGCCAAGAGTGGGACAGGGGGAAAGCTTTCTTT
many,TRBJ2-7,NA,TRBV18,CASTGTPDSYEQYF,TGTGCCAGCACCGGGACACCTGATTCCTACGAGCAGTACTTC
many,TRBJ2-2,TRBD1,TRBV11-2,CASSPGATGASRTGELFF,TGTGCCAGCAGTCCCGGGGCCACAGGGGCTAGTAGAACCGGGGAGCTGTTTTTT